Listed here is a single T cell receptor beta chain. The antigen is unknown. This sample was included in a study of blood T cells in healthy people across ages. General study points: Per million T cells, TCR beta diversity dropped about linearly as age rose.

Each sample used at least 6.5 million PBMCs. Next came a second PCR, run for roughly 6 to 11 cycles, which used a sample-barcoded 5' primer along with a J-beta primer mix. Sequencing recovered at least 2.5 million CDR3-containing paired-end reads from each sample. From the 5' RACE reads, TCRdb called clonotypes with MiXCR, one entry per CDR3 protein. The sample contains 1.5 million or so distinct CDR3 sequences, less than 45% of which appear only once. This CDR3 comprises 11 residues. Trimming shortened V by 5 bases and J by 11 bases, and 12 bases separated the two germline ends. Per germline, CDR1 MNHNY and CDR2 SVGAGI (reference sequence).

Material for sequencing was blood. This sequence joins TRBV6-6 and TRBJ1-1; D is ambiguous. This TCR was sampled from a woman aged 18-29 years in good health. The CDR3 DNA follows: TGTGCCAGCAGTGCCCGGGGTACGGCTTTCTTT. This codes for CASSARGTAFF.